In its sample, the clone carrying this T cell receptor beta chain was seen a few times. Its antigen is unknown. The source of the sample is a study of T cell repertoires in cytomegalovirus infection. TCRdb re-analysed the reads in MiXCR, keeping a single row per CDR3 protein. The table shows 700,000 to 900,000 distinct CDR3 sequences, with approximately 32% occurring only once. This CDR3 region has 16 residues. The germline V gene encodes CDR1 SGHTA and CDR2 FQGNSA. With 2 bases clipped from V and 7 bases from J, the junction kept 7 bases outside the gene matches. The receptor was derived from a human donor in good health (CMV status not recorded). Some clones in this sample may be carry-over from other donors' samples. This specimen consisted of cultured CD8+ T cells from PBMCs, obtained from culture after CMV antigen stimulation. This rearrangement joins TRBV7-2 to TRBJ2-1, with 11 nucleotides matching TRBD2. This CDR3 is CASSLMGLADGNEQFF. The CDR3 DNA sequence: TGTGCCAGCAGCTTAATGGGACTAGCGGATGGGAATGAGCAGTTCTTC.